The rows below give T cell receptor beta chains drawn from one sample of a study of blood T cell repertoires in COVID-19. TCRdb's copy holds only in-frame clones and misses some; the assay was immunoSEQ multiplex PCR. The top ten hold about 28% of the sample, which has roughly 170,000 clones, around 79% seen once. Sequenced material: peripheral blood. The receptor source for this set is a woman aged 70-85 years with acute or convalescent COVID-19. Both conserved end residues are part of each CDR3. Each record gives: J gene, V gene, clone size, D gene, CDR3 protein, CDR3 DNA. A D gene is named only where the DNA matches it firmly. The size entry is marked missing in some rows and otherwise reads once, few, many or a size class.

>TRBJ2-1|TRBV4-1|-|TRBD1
CASSQYDREPGNEQFF
TGCGCCAGCAGCCAATATGACAGGGAGCCCGGGAATGAGCAGTTCTTC
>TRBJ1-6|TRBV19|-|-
CASSIGTVGASPLHF
TGTGCCAGTAGTATAGGGACAGTAGGGGCTTCACCCCTCCACTTT
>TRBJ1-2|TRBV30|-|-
CAWSVTSSYGYTF
TGTGCCTGGAGTGTAACTTCAAGCTATGGCTACACCTTC
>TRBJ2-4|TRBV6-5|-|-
CASRGTGFVQYF
TGTGCCAGCAGAGGAACAGGGTTCGTTCAGTACTTC
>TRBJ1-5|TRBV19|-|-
CASRGQYSNQPQHF
TGTGCCAGTAGGGGGCAATATAGCAATCAGCCCCAGCATTTT
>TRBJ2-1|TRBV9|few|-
CASSVVSGAYNEQFF
TGTGCCAGCAGCGTAGTCAGCGGAGCCTACAATGAGCAGTTCTTC
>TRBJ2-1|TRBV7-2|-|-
CASSTPTGDNEQFF
TGTGCCAGCAGCACGCCGACAGGAGACAATGAGCAGTTCTTC
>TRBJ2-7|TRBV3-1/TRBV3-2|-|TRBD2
CASSLTSGNGNEQYF
TGTGCCAGCAGCTTGACTAGCGGGAACGGTAACGAGCAGTACTTC
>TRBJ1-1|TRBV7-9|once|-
CASSLRITEAFF
TGTGCCAGCAGCTTGAGGATCACTGAAGCTTTCTTT
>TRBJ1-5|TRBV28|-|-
CASSLISPSNQPQHF
TGTGCCAGCAGTTTAATTAGTCCTAGCAATCAGCCCCAGCATTTT
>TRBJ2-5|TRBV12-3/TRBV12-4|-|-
CASQRSRVETQYF
TGTGCCAGCCAACGTTCGCGGGTTGAGACCCAGTACTTC
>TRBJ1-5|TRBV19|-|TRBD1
CASSIMGETGPYSNQPQHF
TGTGCCAGTAGTATAATGGGGGAGACAGGGCCTTATAGCAATCAGCCCCAGCATTTT
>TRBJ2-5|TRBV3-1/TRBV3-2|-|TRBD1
CASSRGTGRPETQYF
TGTGCCAGCAGCCGAGGGACAGGGAGGCCGGAGACCCAGTACTTC
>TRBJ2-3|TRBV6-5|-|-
CASSSPNLGTQYF
TGTGCCAGCAGTTCCCCAAACCTCGGTACGCAGTATTTT
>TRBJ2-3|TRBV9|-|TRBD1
CASGDRYTDTQYF
TGTGCCAGCGGGGACAGATACACAGATACGCAGTATTTT
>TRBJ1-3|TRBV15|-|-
CATSRDFTAGNTIYF
TGTGCCACCAGCAGAGATTTCACAGCCGGAAACACCATATATTTT
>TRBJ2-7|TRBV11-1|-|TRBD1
CASSPTGGPYEQYF
TGTGCCAGCAGCCCGACAGGGGGCCCCTACGAGCAGTACTTC
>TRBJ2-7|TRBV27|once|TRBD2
CASRRGGWVNEQYF
TGTGCCAGCAGGCGGGGGGGTTGGGTCAACGAGCAGTACTTC
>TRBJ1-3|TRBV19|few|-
CATAPGGMENTIYF
TGTGCCACTGCGCCGGGGGGTATGGAAAACACCATATATTTT
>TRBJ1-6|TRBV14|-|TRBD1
CASSQQGVRNSPLHF
TGTGCCAGCAGCCAACAGGGGGTACGGAATTCACCCCTCCACTTT
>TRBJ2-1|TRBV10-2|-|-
CASSGDRNYNEQFF
TGCGCCAGCAGTGGTGACAGGAACTACAATGAGCAGTTCTTC
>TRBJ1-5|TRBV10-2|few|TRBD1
CASSPGGRGNQPQHF
TGCGCCAGCAGCCCAGGGGGCCGCGGCAATCAGCCCCAGCATTTT
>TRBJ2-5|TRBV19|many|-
CASSTGAQETQYF
TGTGCCAGTAGTACAGGGGCCCAAGAGACCCAGTACTTC
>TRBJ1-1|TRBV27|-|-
CASSLSGMGEAFF
TGTGCCAGCAGTTTGTCGGGAATGGGGGAAGCTTTCTTT
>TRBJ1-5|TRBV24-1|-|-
CATARQPQHF
TGTGCCACGGCTAGGCAGCCCCAGCATTTT
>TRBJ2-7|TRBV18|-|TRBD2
CASSLSGRYDEQYF
TGTGCCAGCTCCCTTAGCGGGAGATACGACGAGCAGTACTTC
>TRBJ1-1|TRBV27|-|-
CASSLSSNSEAFF
TGTGCCAGCAGTTTATCGTCTAACAGTGAAGCTTTCTTT
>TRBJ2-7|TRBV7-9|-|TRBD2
CASSLISGGEREQYF
TGTGCCAGCAGCTTAATCAGCGGGGGGGAGAGGGAGCAGTACTTC
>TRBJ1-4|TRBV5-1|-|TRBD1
CASSDGDRKNEKLFF
TGCGCCAGCAGCGACGGGGACAGGAAGAATGAAAAACTGTTTTTT
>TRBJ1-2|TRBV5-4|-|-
CASSFSTGNNYGYTF
TGTGCCAGCAGCTTCTCCACAGGGAATAACTATGGCTACACCTTC
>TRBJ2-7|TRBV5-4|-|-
CASSSQGGLQQYF
TGTGCCAGCAGCTCCCAGGGCGGTCTCCAGCAGTACTTC
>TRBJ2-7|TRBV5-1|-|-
CASSLEPLSNNYEQYF
TGCGCCAGCAGCCTAGAACCTCTAAGCAACAACTACGAGCAGTACTTC
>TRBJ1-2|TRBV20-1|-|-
CSARAGESYTF
TGCAGTGCTAGAGCCGGGGAGAGCTACACCTTC
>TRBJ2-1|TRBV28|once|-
CASSPRNEQFF
TGTGCCAGCAGTCCGAGGAATGAGCAGTTCTTC
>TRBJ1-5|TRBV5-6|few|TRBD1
CASSWAGTGGTQPQHF
TGTGCCAGCAGCTGGGCCGGGACAGGGGGGACTCAGCCCCAGCATTTT
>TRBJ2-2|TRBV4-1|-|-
CASSQEEMGGANTGELFF
TGCGCCAGCAGCCAAGAAGAGATGGGCGGGGCGAACACCGGGGAGCTGTTTTTT
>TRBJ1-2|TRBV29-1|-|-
CSVDQGRYGYTF
TGCAGCGTTGACCAGGGCCGATATGGCTACACCTTC
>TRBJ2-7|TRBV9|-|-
CASSDRAGVGYEQYF
TGTGCCAGCAGCGACCGTGCCGGGGTAGGGTACGAGCAGTACTTC
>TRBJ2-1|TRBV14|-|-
CASSPAAAYSYNEQFF
TGTGCCAGCAGCCCCGCCGCAGCGTACTCCTACAATGAGCAGTTCTTC
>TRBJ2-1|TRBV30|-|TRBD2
CACTSGRVSYNEQFF
TGTGCCTGTACTAGCGGGAGAGTCTCCTACAATGAGCAGTTCTTC
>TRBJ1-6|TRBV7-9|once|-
CASSSSFNSPLHF
TGTGCCAGCAGCTCTTCTTTTAATTCACCCCTCCACTTT
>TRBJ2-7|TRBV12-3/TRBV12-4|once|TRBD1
CASRDRGAYEQYF
TGTGCGAGCCGGGACAGGGGAGCATACGAGCAGTACTTC
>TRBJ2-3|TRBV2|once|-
CASRVDKNTDTQYF
TGTGCCAGCAGGGTAGACAAAAACACAGATACGCAGTATTTT
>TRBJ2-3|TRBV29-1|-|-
CSVEQGTQYF
TGCAGCGTTGAACAGGGTACGCAGTATTTT
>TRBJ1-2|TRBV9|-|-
CASSVDASVGGAYGYTF
TGTGCCAGCAGCGTAGACGCATCGGTGGGGGGTGCGTATGGCTACACCTTC
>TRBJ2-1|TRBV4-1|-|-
CASSQVRTRGGYNEQFF
TGCGCCAGCAGCCAAGTCCGTACTAGAGGAGGCTACAATGAGCAGTTCTTC
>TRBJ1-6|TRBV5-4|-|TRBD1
CASSFGQGVGSPLHF
TGTGCCAGCAGCTTCGGACAGGGGGTGGGTTCACCCCTCCACTTT
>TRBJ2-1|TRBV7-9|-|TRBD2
CASSTSSSGNYNEQFF
TGTGCCAGCAGCACTTCTAGTAGCGGGAATTACAATGAGCAGTTCTTC
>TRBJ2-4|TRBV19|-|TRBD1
CASSSQQGVRDIQYF
TGTGCCAGTAGTAGCCAACAGGGGGTGAGGGACATTCAGTACTTC